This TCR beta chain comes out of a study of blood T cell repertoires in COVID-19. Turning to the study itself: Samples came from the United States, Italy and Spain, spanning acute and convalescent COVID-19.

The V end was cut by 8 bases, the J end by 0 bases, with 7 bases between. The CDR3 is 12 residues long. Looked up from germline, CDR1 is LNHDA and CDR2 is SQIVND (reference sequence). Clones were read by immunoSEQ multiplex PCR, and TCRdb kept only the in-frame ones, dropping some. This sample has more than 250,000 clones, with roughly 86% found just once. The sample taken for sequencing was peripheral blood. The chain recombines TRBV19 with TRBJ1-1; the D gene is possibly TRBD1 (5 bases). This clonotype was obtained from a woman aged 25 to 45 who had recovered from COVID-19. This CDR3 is CASQGLNTEAFF. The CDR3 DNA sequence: TGTGCCAGTCAGGGATTGAACACTGAAGCTTTCTTT. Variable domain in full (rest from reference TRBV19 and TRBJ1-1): DGGITQSPKYLFRKEGQNVTLSCEQNLNHDAMYWYRQDPGQGLRLIYYSQIVNDFQKGDIAEGYSVSREKKESFPLTVTSAQKNPTAFYLCASQGLNTEAFFGQGTRLTVV.